Presented here are 14 T cell receptor beta chains from one specimen sequenced in a study of regulatory T cells in long-lasting Graves disease. Arm-PCR of CDR3 regions and iRepertoire HTBI primers were the basis on which TCR beta libraries were built. MiXCR was run by TCRdb on the multiplex PCR reads, yielding one entry per CDR3 protein. There are some 600,000 distinct CDR3 sequences in the sample; roughly 15% occur only once, and around 12% lies in the top ten. Time point meaning: newly diagnosed GD, antithyroid drugs for less than 3 months. The TCR library was prepared using RNA isolated from PBMCs. These records were also assigned to another study, of T cells in Graves' hyperthyroidism and ophthalmopathy.

The sequences come from peripheral blood mononuclear cells (PBMCs), collected at new diagnosis, from a patient treated with antithyroid drugs. Source of these receptors: a man younger than 35 with Graves disease.

This clonotype was observed a handful of times. The chain has TRBV7-9 and TRBJ2-5, with D hard to call. The V gene's germline CDR1 is SEHNR and CDR2 FQNEAQ (reference sequence). The CDR3 has 15 amino acids. V was pared by 1 base and J by 2 bases, with 11 bases between. The CDR3: CASSLVVPVQETQYF. CDR3 sequence (DNA): TGTGCCAGCAGCTTAGTGGTGCCGGTGCAAGAGACCCAGTACTTC.

There are many counts of this clonotype. The rearrangement uses TRBV5-1 and TRBJ2-7; tentatively, D is TRBD2 (5 bases). Per germline, CDR1 SGHRS and CDR2 YFSETQ. The V gene lost 2 bases and the J gene lost 3 bases, with 15 bases spanning the gap. CDR3 length: 15 amino acids. CDR3 DNA sequence: TGCGCCAGCAGCTTCCGGGCATCGGGGTACTACGAGCAGTACTTC. Translation gives CASSFRASGYYEQYF.

The chain recombines TRBV19 with TRBJ2-7, with TRBD2 matching 10 bases. The germline gives CDR1 LNHDA, CDR2 SQIVND (reference sequence). Unmatched junction bases numbered 10, after V lost 3 bases and J lost 5 bases. The CDR3 has 16 amino acids. The CDR3 region is CASSITLLAGVNEQYF. CDR3 in DNA: TGTGCCAGTAGTATTACTCTCCTAGCGGGAGTTAACGAGCAGTACTTC. Using reference TRBV19 and TRBJ2-7 for the parts outside the CDR3, the full variable domain is DGGITQSPKYLFRKEGQNVTLSCEQNLNHDAMYWYRQDPGQGLRLIYYSQIVNDFQKGDIAEGYSVSREKKESFPLTVTSAQKNPTAFYLCASSITLLAGVNEQYFGPGTRLTVT.

Many counts were recorded for this clonotype. The CDR3 protein is CASSPGGGQANNQPQHF. The CDR3 DNA follows: TGTGCCAGCAGCCCTGGCGGTGGGCAGGCGAACAATCAGCCCCAGCATTTT. The rearrangement joins TRBV3-1 to TRBJ1-5; no clear D gene. The CDR3 consists of 17 residues. V was clipped by 4 bases and J by 3 bases, with 19 bases between them. CDR1 and CDR2 from the germline V gene are LGHDT and YNNKEL (reference sequence). The full variable domain, in which reference TRBV3-1 and TRBJ1-5 provide the parts outside the CDR3, is DTAVSQTPKYLVTQMGNDKSIKCEQNLGHDTMYWYKQDSKKFLKIMFSYNNKELIINETVPNRFSPKSPDKAHLNLHINSLELGDSAVYFCASSPGGGQANNQPQHFGDGTRLSIL.

There are many counts of this clonotype. The rearrangement links TRBV12-3 or TRBV12-4 to TRBJ2-7; D not certain. Deletions cut 3 bases from V and 1 base from J, with 7 bases between. CDR3 size: 13 residues. This CDR3 is CASSFARSYEQYF. For the CDR3, the DNA is TGTGCCAGCAGTTTTGCCAGATCCTACGAGCAGTACTTC.

Ten or more counts support this clonotype. V and J are TRBV24-1 and TRBJ1-5; 8 positions match TRBD1. CDR1 is KGHDR and CDR2 is SFDVKD in the germline V gene. V trimming: 9 bases; J trimming: 6 bases; junction bases outside the gene matches: 6. This CDR3 has 13 amino acids. CDR3 residues: CATDRGGGQPQHF. The CDR3 DNA follows: TGTGCCACCGACAGGGGAGGCGGTCAGCCCCAGCATTTT.

The chain carries TRBV20-1 and TRBJ2-1; no reliable D call. This CDR3 is built from 15 residues. V was cut by 1 base and J by 2 bases, with 12 bases left in between. Germline CDR1 and CDR2: DFQATT and SNEGSKA (reference sequence). The CDR3 DNA sequence: TGCAGTGCTAGAGGTACCTACCAGACCTACAATGAGCAGTTCTTC. Residues: CSARGTYQTYNEQFF.

The chain combines TRBV19 with TRBJ2-2, with TRBD2 matching over 8 bases. Per the germline V gene, CDR1 is LNHDA and CDR2 is SQIVND (reference sequence). V lost 9 bases, J lost 10 bases, and 13 bases stayed unmatched. This CDR3 region has 14 residues. CDR3 amino acids: CASFPGGRAQELFF. Here the CDR3 DNA reads TGTGCCAGCTTCCCGGGGGGGCGGGCTCAGGAGCTGTTTTTT.

The chain has TRBV20-1 and TRBJ2-1, with 7 bases that match TRBD1. The CDR3 consists of 13 residues. CDR1 and CDR2 (germline): DFQATT, SNEGSKA (reference sequence). V lost 5 bases to trimming and J lost 2 bases; unmatched junction nucleotides: 3. The CDR3 loop is CSAEGQTYNEQFF. CDR3 coding DNA: TGCAGTGCTGAGGGACAGACCTACAATGAGCAGTTCTTC.

V gene TRBV5-1 combines with J gene TRBJ2-7; the D call may be TRBD1 or TRBD2 (5 bases each). Germline CDR1 reads SGHRS; CDR2 reads YFSETQ. This CDR3 has 13 residues. The ends were cut back, 1 base at V and 6 bases at J, with 11 bases in the middle. The CDR3 DNA reads TGCGCCAGCAGCTTGATGCAGGGACCCGAGCAGTACTTC. Protein: CASSLMQGPEQYF. Variable domain in full (rest from reference TRBV5-1 and TRBJ2-7): KAGVTQTPRYLIKTRGQQVTLSCSPISGHRSVSWYQQTPGQGLQFLFEYFSETQRNKGNFPGRFSGRQFSNSRSEMNVSTLELGDSALYLCASSLMQGPEQYFGPGTRLTVT.

The chain employs TRBV6-8 and TRBJ1-5; 11 bases fit TRBD1. From germline, CDR1 is MNHGY and CDR2 SAAAGT. There are 18 residues in the CDR3. J lost 7 bases, V lost 2 bases, and 13 bases had no gene match. The CDR3 reads CASSYEGQGAYCHQPQHF. In DNA form, the CDR3 reads TGTGCCAGCAGTTACGAAGGACAGGGGGCTTATTGCCACCAGCCCCAGCATTTT.

This chain connects TRBV9 to TRBJ2-1; 13 nucleotides agree with TRBD2. Trimming removed 3 bases from V and 9 bases from J; junction bases left unmatched: 6. The CDR3 covers 15 residues. CDR1 is SGDLS, CDR2 YYNGEE, per germline. The DNA for the CDR3 is TGTGCCAGCAGCGACGGACTAGCGGGAGTCGTTGAGCAGTTCTTC. The encoded protein is CASSDGLAGVVEQFF.

This clonotype was observed at least ten times. This sequence joins TRBV2 and TRBJ2-7, with TRBD1 matching over 10 bases. There are 14 residues in the CDR3. The J segment lost 6 bases and the V segment lost 5 bases, leaving 7 bases of the junction unmatched. Per the germline V gene, CDR1 is SNHLY and CDR2 is FYNNEI. The CDR3 DNA is TGTGCCAGCAGTCAGGACAGGGGGAACGGCGAGCAGTACTTC. Its translation is CASSQDRGNGEQYF. Filled out from reference TRBV2 and TRBJ2-7, the complete variable domain reads EPEVTQTPSHQVTQMGQEVILRCVPISNHLYFYWYRQILGQKVEFLVSFYNNEISEKSEIFDDQFSVERPDGSNFTLKIRSTKLEDSAMYFCASSQDRGNGEQYFGPGTRLTVT.

This clonotype showed up many times. The chain combines TRBV20-1 with TRBJ2-7, with a weak D call TRBD2 (5 bases). V gave up 5 bases and J gave up 0 bases, with 17 bases separating them. Germline loops: CDR1 DFQATT, CDR2 SNEGSKA (reference sequence). The CDR3 extends over 15 amino acids. CDR3 in amino acids: CSAETPEGYSYEQYF. The CDR3 region has the DNA TGCAGTGCTGAAACCCCCGAGGGATACTCCTACGAGCAGTACTTC.